One and the same sample provided the 25 T cell receptor beta chains below, sequenced in a study of T cell changes during pregnancy in multiple sclerosis. Some clones are missing from TCRdb's copy, which holds only in-frame ones; the method was immunoSEQ multiplex PCR. Of about 83,000 clones in the sample, about 95% were seen once. The sample was peripheral blood, taken in the second trimester of pregnancy. The receptor source for this set is a female donor with multiple sclerosis, enrolled in a pregnancy study.

V and J are TRBV29-1 and TRBJ2-7; D is ambiguous. Germline V gene sequence: CDR1 SQVTM, CDR2 ANQGSEA. The CDR3 loop spans 11 amino acids. The V gene lost 2 bases and the J gene lost 4 bases, with 6 bases spanning the gap. CDR3 amino acids: CSVEYKYEQYF. The CDR3 DNA sequence: TGCAGCGTTGAATACAAATACGAGCAGTACTTC.

This chain joins TRBV9 and TRBJ2-7; 9 positions agree with TRBD2. This CDR3 is built from 14 residues. Germline lookup yields CDR1 SGDLS and CDR2 YYNGEE. J was trimmed by 6 bases and V by 0 bases; bases with no gene match: 4. CDR3 sequence: CASSVVSGSGEQYF. The CDR3 region has the DNA TGTGCCAGCAGCGTAGTTAGCGGGAGCGGCGAGCAGTACTTC. Looking up the rest from reference TRBV9 and TRBJ2-7 gives the full variable domain: DSGVTQTPKHLITATGQRVTLRCSPRSGDLSVYWYQQSLDQGLQFLIQYYNGEERAKGNILERFSAQQFPDLHSELNLSSLELGDSALYFCASSVVSGSGEQYFGPGTRLTVT.

This clone was counted once. The chain combines TRBV19 with TRBJ1-5; weak D call: TRBD1 (5 bases). Germline lookup yields CDR1 LNHDA and CDR2 SQIVND (reference sequence). V shed 7 bases and J shed 2 bases, with 15 bases lying between them. The CDR3 loop spans 15 amino acids. This CDR3 reads CASTLGLGGNQPQHF. The CDR3, as DNA: TGTGCCAGTACCCTAGGGCTAGGGGGCAATCAGCCCCAGCATTTT.

J is TRBJ2-5 and V is TRBV5-1; D may be TRBD2 (6 bases). V lost 5 bases to trimming and J lost 2 bases, with 13 bases between them. The germline CDR1 and CDR2 sequences are SGHRS and YFSETQ. There are 14 residues in the CDR3. The CDR3 nucleotides are TGCGCCAGCAGGGCGGGAAGCAATCAAGAGACCCAGTACTTC. Translated: CASRAGSNQETQYF.

The J gene is TRBJ2-7, the V gene TRBV4-3; 11 bases align to TRBD1. Germline values: CDR1 LGHNA, CDR2 YSLEER. Trimming took 0 bases from V and 5 from J; bases not matched to a gene: 6. CDR3 length: 16 residues. In nucleotides, the CDR3 is TGCGCCAGCAGCCAAGATTTCGGGACAGGGGGAGACGAGCAGTACTTC. This gives the protein CASSQDFGTGGDEQYF.

This chain links TRBV9 with TRBJ2-3; tentatively, D is TRBD1 (6 bases). This CDR3 region has 17 residues. CDR1 is SGDLS, CDR2 YYNGEE, per germline. Trimming took off 3 bases at V and 0 bases at J, with 17 bases between the two ends. Written as DNA, the CDR3 is TGTGCCAGCAGCGCCAACCGGGACACCGCTAGCACAGATACGCAGTATTTT. It is translated as CASSANRDTASTDTQYF.

This sequence joins TRBV6-1 and TRBJ2-7; 10 bases match TRBD2. Germline-derived CDR1 and CDR2 are MNHNS and SASEGT. This CDR3 is 14 amino acids long. Trimming took 4 bases from V and 3 from J; bases not matched to a gene: 3. The CDR3 protein is CASSALAGVYEQYF. The CDR3 region has the DNA TGTGCCAGCAGTGCCCTAGCGGGAGTCTACGAGCAGTACTTC.

J is TRBJ1-1 and V is TRBV7-6; 9 nucleotides line up with TRBD1. The CDR3 totals 17 residues. V shed 3 bases, J shed 4 bases, and the junction held 12 bases outside the gene matches. Germline CDR1 is SGHVS and CDR2 is FNYEAQ. The CDR3 sequence is CASSLRQGVSRGTEAFF. The CDR3 nucleotides are TGTGCCAGCAGCTTGAGACAGGGGGTGAGTCGGGGCACTGAAGCTTTCTTT.

The chain carries TRBV10-1 and TRBJ2-3; D is unclear. Trimming took 0 bases from V and 3 from J, leaving 10 bases between them. CDR1 WNHNN and CDR2 SYGVQD come from the germline V gene (reference sequence). The CDR3 loop spans 15 amino acids. CDR3 residues: CASSESKQTTDTQYF. The CDR3 nucleotides read TGCGCCAGCAGTGAGTCGAAGCAGACAACAGATACGCAGTATTTT.

The count of this clone is one. The chain is built from TRBV7-8 and TRBJ2-1, with D perhaps TRBD2 (5 bases). The CDR3 length is 15 residues. Trimming removed 1 base at V and 8 bases at J, with 15 bases between. The germline gives CDR1 SGHVS, CDR2 FQNEAQ. The CDR3 bases are TGTGCCAGCAGCTTAGTGACGGGTCACGGGGATGAGCAGTTCTTC. Its protein is CASSLVTGHGDEQFF.

The chain joins TRBV18 to TRBJ1-1; D perhaps matches TRBD1 (5 bases). Trimming took 2 bases from V and 1 from J, leaving 8 bases between them. Germline V gene data show CDR1 as KGHSH and CDR2 as LQKENI. CDR3 length: 14 amino acids. This CDR3 reads CASSPNQGNTEAFF. CDR3 DNA sequence: TGTGCCAGCTCACCAAATCAGGGGAACACTGAAGCTTTCTTT.

J is TRBJ2-3 and V is TRBV7-3, with 11 bases matching TRBD2. The CDR3 is 21 residues long. Trimming took 1 base from V and 2 from J; bases not matched to a gene: 17. CDR1 is SGHTA and CDR2 is FQGTGA in the germline V gene. Here the CDR3 DNA reads TGTGCCAGCAGCTTAAGGGCCCCTACTAGCGGGAGATGGGGTCTCACAGATACGCAGTATTTT. Translation gives CASSLRAPTSGRWGLTDTQYF.

V is TRBV21-1 and J is TRBJ1-2; the D call of TRBD1 is as the table states it, not checked on the DNA. TRBV21-1 is shown as a pseudogene. The CDR3 length is 13 residues. In DNA, the CDR3 is TGTGCCAGCACGGAAGACAGCTACTATGGCTACACCTTC. Residues: CASTEDSYYGYTF.

The chain has TRBV2 and TRBJ2-2; 10 bases are shared with TRBD1. CDR3 size: 14 residues. CDR1 is SNHLY and CDR2 is FYNNEI in the germline V gene. With V trimmed by 6 bases and J by 4 bases, 2 bases remained unmatched. The CDR3 loop is CASSRQGATGELFF. The CDR3 DNA reads as TGTGCCAGCAGCCGACAGGGGGCCACCGGGGAGCTGTTTTTT.

This rearrangement joins TRBV6-5 to TRBJ2-7, with 11 bases matching TRBD1. This CDR3 has 15 residues. Trimming removed 5 bases from V and 6 bases from J; junction bases left unmatched: 9. Germline V gene data show CDR1 as MNHEY and CDR2 as SVGAGI. The CDR3 DNA reads TGTGCCAGCAGTCAGGACAGGGGGCTCACCTTCGAGCAGTACTTC. Its translation is CASSQDRGLTFEQYF.

A single count supports this clone. This chain joins TRBV7-7 and TRBJ1-3; a weak D match, TRBD1 (6 bases). CDR3 size: 15 residues. The V end was cut by 3 bases, the J end by 2 bases, with 11 bases between. From germline, CDR1 is SSHAT and CDR2 FNYEAQ (reference sequence). CDR3 coding DNA: TGTGCCAGCAGCTTTCGGGGGGGCCCTGGAAACACCATATATTTT. This translates into CASSFRGGPGNTIYF.

The rearrangement joins TRBV28 to TRBJ2-7; 9 bases fit TRBD2. Trimming took 8 bases from V and 10 from J; bases not matched to a gene: 12. CDR1 MDHEN and CDR2 SYDVKM come from the germline V gene. The CDR3 covers 13 residues. This CDR3 reads CASGRRASGAQYF. The CDR3 coding sequence is TGTGCCAGCGGCCGACGAGCTAGCGGGGCCCAGTACTTC.

This chain links TRBV14 with TRBJ2-7; D not certain. From germline, CDR1 is SGHDN and CDR2 FVKESK. CDR3 length equals 12 residues. Deletions cut 1 base from V and 2 bases from J, with 3 bases between. The chain's CDR3 is CASSQVTYEQYF. The CDR3 DNA sequence: TGTGCCAGCAGCCAAGTTACCTACGAGCAGTACTTC.

This chain links TRBV7-9 with TRBJ1-4; a weak D match, TRBD1 (6 bases). This CDR3 has 15 amino acids. V gave up 5 bases and J gave up 0 bases, with 10 bases separating them. Germline values: CDR1 SEHNR, CDR2 FQNEAQ (reference sequence). As DNA, the CDR3 is TGTGCCAGCAGCCCCAGGGGCTCAACTAATGAAAAACTGTTTTTT. As protein: CASSPRGSTNEKLFF. Filled out from reference TRBV7-9 and TRBJ1-4, the complete variable domain reads DTGVSQNPRHKITKRGQNVTFRCDPISEHNRLYWYRQTLGQGPEFLTYFQNEAQLEKSRLLSDRFSAERPKGSFSTLEIQRTEQGDSAMYLCASSPRGSTNEKLFFGSGTQLSVL.

This chain links TRBV7-9 with TRBJ1-1; no firm D call. Germline V CDR1 and CDR2: SEHNR, FQNEAQ (reference sequence). V gave up 5 bases and J gave up 4 bases, with 11 bases separating them. The CDR3 covers 13 residues. CDR3 coding DNA: TGTGCCAGCAGCCTAGAACGGAGCACTGAAGCTTTCTTT. Its protein product is CASSLERSTEAFF.

The J gene is TRBJ2-5, the V gene TRBV6-1, with 7 bases fitting TRBD2. J gave up 4 bases and V 2 bases, and 1 base lay outside the gene matches. CDR3 length: 13 residues. Germline CDR1 MNHNS, CDR2 SASEGT. The CDR3 DNA follows: TGTGCCAGCAGTGAATCGGGGGGAGAGACCCAGTACTTC. This encodes CASSESGGETQYF.

The CDR3 DNA reads TGTGCCAGCAGCTTAGAAGGGTATAGTATCGGACTTAACGGGGAAGCTTTCTTT. Protein sequence: CASSLEGYSIGLNGEAFF. The genes are TRBV11-2 and TRBJ1-1, with D unclear. V was clipped by 0 bases and J by 8 bases, with 25 bases between them. Germline V CDR1 and CDR2: SGHAT, FQNNGV. The length of the CDR3 is 18 residues.

This sequence joins TRBV27 and TRBJ2-1; 12 bases are shared with TRBD2. V was clipped by 7 bases and J by 8 bases; unmatched bases: 9. The CDR3 has 15 amino acids. Germline assignment: CDR1 MNHEY and CDR2 SMNVEV (reference sequence). CDR3 sequence (DNA): TGTGCCAGCATTTCCACGACTAGCGGGAGCCATGAGCAGTTCTTC. Protein sequence: CASISTTSGSHEQFF.

The chain carries TRBV4-1 and TRBJ1-2; D remains ambiguous. This CDR3 spans 15 amino acids. The germline CDR1 and CDR2 sequences are MGHRA and YSYEKL. V was cut by 0 bases and J by 7 bases, with 15 bases left in between. CDR3 coding DNA: TGCGCCAGCAGCCAAGAGTGGAGTCGGTCCGTTGGCTACACCTTC. Amino acids: CASSQEWSRSVGYTF.

V and J are TRBV15 and TRBJ2-3, with 8 positions matching TRBD2. Per germline, CDR1 LNHNV and CDR2 YYDKDF (reference sequence). The junction had 7 bases not matched to a gene; V was cut back by 2 bases and J by 3 bases. This CDR3 has 16 residues. CDR3 sequence reads: CATSRMPREVTDTQYF. The CDR3 nucleotides are TGTGCCACCAGCAGAATGCCGCGGGAGGTTACAGATACGCAGTATTTT.